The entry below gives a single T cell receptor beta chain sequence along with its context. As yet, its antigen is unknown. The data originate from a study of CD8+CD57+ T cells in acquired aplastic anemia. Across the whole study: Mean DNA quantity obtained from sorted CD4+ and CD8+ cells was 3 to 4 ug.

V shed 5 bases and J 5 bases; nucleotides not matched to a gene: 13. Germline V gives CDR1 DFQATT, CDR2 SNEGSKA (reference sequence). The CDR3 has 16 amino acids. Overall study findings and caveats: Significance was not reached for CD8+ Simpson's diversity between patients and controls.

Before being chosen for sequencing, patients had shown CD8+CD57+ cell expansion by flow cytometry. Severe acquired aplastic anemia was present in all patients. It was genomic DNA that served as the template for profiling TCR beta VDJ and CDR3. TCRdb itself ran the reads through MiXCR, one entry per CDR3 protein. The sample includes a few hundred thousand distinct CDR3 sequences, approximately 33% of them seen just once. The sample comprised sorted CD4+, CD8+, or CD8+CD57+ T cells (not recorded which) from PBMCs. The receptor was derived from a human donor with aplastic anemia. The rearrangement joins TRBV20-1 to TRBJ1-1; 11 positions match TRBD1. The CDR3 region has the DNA TGCAGTGCTGTAGGCACCAGGACAGGGGGCTGGACTGAAGCTTTCTTT. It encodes CSAVGTRTGGWTEAFF.